A selection of T cell receptor beta chains follows, all from one sample in a study of blood T cell repertoires in COVID-19. The repertoire was sequenced with immunoSEQ multiplex PCR; TCRdb's copy has only in-frame clones and lacks some. This table holds approximately 73,000 clones, about 89% found once. Sequencing was carried out using peripheral blood. These TCRs come from a woman aged 55-70 years with acute or convalescent COVID-19. Each CDR3 is given with its conserved first and last residue. A D gene is named only where the DNA matches it firmly. Clone size is given for some rows only: seen once, a few or many times, or a class if the clone is expanded.

v_call	j_call	d_call	clone_size	cdr3_nt	cdr3_aa
TRBV11-3	TRBJ2-3	-	-	TGTGCCAGCAGCTTACCATCCAAAGGCACCGGGACACCCCAAGCAGATACGCAGTATTTT	CASSLPSKGTGTPQADTQYF
TRBV5-1	TRBJ2-7	TRBD1	-	TGCGCCAGCAGCTCGGACAGGGGGGACGACGAGCAGTACTTC	CASSSDRGDDEQYF
TRBV6-1	TRBJ1-6	-	-	TGTGCCAGCAGTGAAACGGGGGGACCCAATTCACCCCTCCACTTT	CASSETGGPNSPLHF
TRBV5-6	TRBJ1-6	TRBD1	-	TGTGCCAGCAGCTGGGGGACAGGGGGCAATTCACCCCTCCACTTT	CASSWGTGGNSPLHF
TRBV7-2	TRBJ1-3	-	-	TGTGCCAGCAGTTATCAGGGCTCTGGAAACACCATATATTTT	CASSYQGSGNTIYF
TRBV5-3	TRBJ1-5	-	-	TGTGCCAGAAGCCCGGAGAATCAGCCCCAGCATTTT	CARSPENQPQHF
TRBV10-3	TRBJ2-7	TRBD1	-	TGTGCCATCAGCCCGGGACAGGGCTACGAGCAGTACTTC	CAISPGQGYEQYF
TRBV28	TRBJ2-1	TRBD2	-	TGTGCCAGCACAGGCGGGAGTTCCTACAATGAGCAGTTCTTC	CASTGGSSYNEQFF
TRBV20-1	TRBJ1-5	-	once	TGCAGTGCTAGTCGTACAGAAAATCAGCCCCAGCATTTT	CSASRTENQPQHF
TRBV27	TRBJ2-6	-	-	TGTGCCAGCATGAGGAGGGCCACCTCTGGGGCCAACGTCCTGACTTTC	CASMRRATSGANVLTF
TRBV9	TRBJ2-5	TRBD1	-	TGTGCCAGCAGCCCTCATCAGGGGGCTCGAGAGACCCAGTACTTC	CASSPHQGARETQYF
TRBV19	TRBJ2-7	TRBD2	-	TGTGCCAGTACCGGACTAGCGGGAGGCTCCTACGAGCAGTACTTC	CASTGLAGGSYEQYF
TRBV23-1	TRBJ1-2	TRBD1	-	TGCGCCAGCCCACTGGGACAGCCTATGGGCTACACCTTC	CASPLGQPMGYTF